Below are 27 T cell receptor beta chains sequenced from a single sample in a study of T cell responses to AZD1222 COVID-19 vaccine. Only in-frame clones appear in the TCRdb table, and some are missing; sequencing was by immunoSEQ multiplex PCR. The table has 150,000 or so clones, around 90% seen once. Sequencing was performed on peripheral blood, taken on day 0 of AZD1222 vaccination. Source of these receptors: an adult in good health.

This clone was counted a single time. This sample also contains other DNA sequences that code for the same CDR3. The chain combines TRBV5-1 with TRBJ1-1; unclear D gene. V lost 0 bases, J lost 0 bases, and 3 bases lay in between. Germline V gene data show CDR1 as SGHRS and CDR2 as YFSETQ. This CDR3 is 13 amino acids long. DNA for the CDR3: TGCGCCAGCAGCTTGGAGGTGAACACTGAAGCTTTCTTT. It specifies CASSLEVNTEAFF.

This clone is a singleton in its sample. This chain uses TRBV12-3 or TRBV12-4 with TRBJ1-2, with D hard to call. The length of the CDR3 is 11 residues. V dropped 7 bases and J dropped 3 bases, with 6 bases sitting between them. CDR3 amino acids: CASTKDYGYTF. In DNA form, the CDR3 reads TGTGCCAGCACCAAGGACTATGGCTACACCTTC.

This clone was seen only once. The chain has TRBV28 and TRBJ1-5; no clear D. V lost 5 bases and J lost 4, with 6 bases in between. CDR1 is MDHEN and CDR2 is SYDVKM in the germline V gene. CDR3 length: 12 amino acids. The CDR3 spells CASSNLNQPQHF. The CDR3 DNA reads as TGTGCCAGCAGTAATCTGAATCAGCCCCAGCATTTT.

V gene TRBV3-1 (or the pseudogene TRBV3-2) combines with J gene TRBJ2-7; the D gene is possibly TRBD2 (5 bases). The CDR3 sequence is 12 residues long. Germline assignment: CDR1 LGHDT and CDR2 YNNKEL (reference sequence). V lost 3 bases to trimming and J lost 7 bases, with 10 bases between them. CDR3 in amino acids: CASSQRAGEQYF. In DNA, the CDR3 is TGTGCCAGCAGCCAGAGGGCTGGGGAGCAGTACTTC.

The J gene is TRBJ1-3, the V gene TRBV4-1; 9 bases are shared with TRBD1. Germline trimming cut 1 base from V and 2 bases from J; bases unmatched to any gene: 12. CDR3 size: 19 residues. From germline, CDR1 is MGHRA and CDR2 YSYEKL. CDR3 protein: CASSQAALGQGLAGNTIYF. As DNA, the CDR3 is TGCGCCAGCAGCCAAGCGGCCCTAGGACAGGGGCTGGCTGGAAACACCATATATTTT.

The J gene is TRBJ2-3, the V gene TRBV27, with TRBD2 matching over 7 bases. Per germline, CDR1 MNHEY and CDR2 SMNVEV (reference sequence). The trim removed 5 bases at V and 0 bases at J, leaving 14 bases unmatched. The CDR3 length is 18 residues. As DNA, the CDR3 is TGTGCCAGCAGTCCCTCACCGGGGTGGGGGGGAAGCACAGATACGCAGTATTTT. Its translation: CASSPSPGWGGSTDTQYF.

Details on this clone: A junction boundary mismatches the germline segment, possibly from a read error. The chain recombines TRBV7-7 with TRBJ1-5; no firm D call. This CDR3 has 15 residues. Germline loops: CDR1 SSHAT, CDR2 FNYEAQ (reference sequence). CDR3 region: CASSYCQASNQPQHF. The CDR3 nucleotides are TGTGCTAGCAGCTATTGCCAGGCTAGCAATCAGCCCCAGCATTTT.

This rearrangement joins TRBV9 to TRBJ2-5, with no clear D. The germline CDR1 and CDR2 sequences are SGDLS and YYNGEE. The CDR3 spans 13 residues. V was pared by 3 bases and J by 1 base, with 7 bases between. CDR3 region: CASSGASQETQYF. The CDR3 nucleotides are TGTGCCAGCAGCGGGGCGAGCCAAGAGACCCAGTACTTC.

This clone was seen just once. The rearrangement links TRBV19 to TRBJ1-4, with a possible D match to TRBD1 (6 bases). V was shortened by 3 bases and J by 9 bases, with 14 bases between the two germline ends. The CDR3 loop spans 14 amino acids. Germline V CDR1 and CDR2: LNHDA, SQIVND (reference sequence). This CDR3 reads CASSMAGDLQKLFF. Here the CDR3 DNA reads TGTGCCAGTAGTATGGCAGGGGATCTGCAAAAACTGTTTTTT.

The chain has TRBV3-1 (or the pseudogene TRBV3-2) and TRBJ1-4; no clear D gene. In germline, CDR1 is LGHDT, CDR2 YNNKEL (reference sequence). The CDR3 consists of 16 residues. The V end lost 0 bases, the J end lost 0 bases, and 8 bases lay between the germline ends. The CDR3 spells CASSQETAATNEKLFF. Here the CDR3 DNA reads TGTGCCAGCAGCCAAGAAACGGCGGCAACTAATGAAAAACTGTTTTTT.

The chain joins TRBV28 to TRBJ1-5, with TRBD1 matching 10 bases. The J segment lost 6 bases and the V segment lost 4 bases, leaving 9 bases of the junction unmatched. CDR1 MDHEN and CDR2 SYDVKM come from the germline V gene. The CDR3 sequence is 16 residues long. CDR3 DNA sequence: TGTGCCAGCAGTTCCCCGAGACAGGGGGCCGGTCAGCCCCAGCATTTT. Translating gives CASSSPRQGAGQPQHF.

J is TRBJ2-7 and V is TRBV10-2; 7 bases match TRBD1. The length of the CDR3 is 14 residues. CDR1 is WSHSY and CDR2 is SAAADI in the germline V gene. Trimming removed 4 bases from V and 5 bases from J; junction bases left unmatched: 8. The CDR3, as DNA: TGCGCCAGCAGTGCTCTGACAGGGATTAACGAGCAGTACTTC. This encodes CASSALTGINEQYF.

This chain connects TRBV6-2 or TRBV6-3 to TRBJ2-7; 10 bases align to TRBD1. Trimming at V came to 6 bases and at J to 1 base, leaving 27 bases not matched to a gene. The CDR3 extends over 22 amino acids. Germline-derived CDR1 and CDR2 are MNHEY and SVGEGT. The DNA for the CDR3 is TGTGCCAGCAGCCAGGGACAGGGGTTCCGCAGCGGGAGTATTATAGTGTCCTACGAGCAGTACTTC. Protein sequence: CASSQGQGFRSGSIIVSYEQYF.

The rearrangement joins TRBV25-1 to TRBJ2-7; no firm D call. There are 11 residues in the CDR3. Germline V lookup: CDR1 MGHDK, CDR2 SYGVNS. Trimming pared 10 bases from V and 4 bases from J, leaving 11 bases between. The CDR3 loop is CATESEYEQYF. Here the CDR3 DNA reads TGTGCCACCGAGTCGGAGTACGAGCAGTACTTC.

The chain carries TRBV7-9 and TRBJ2-5; tentatively, D is TRBD2 (6 bases). Trimming pared 7 bases from V and 2 bases from J, leaving 14 bases between. The CDR3 runs 14 residues. CDR1 and CDR2 (germline): SEHNR, FQNEAQ (reference sequence). The CDR3: CASIGSEGQETQYF. CDR3 nucleotides: TGTGCCAGCATCGGATCGGAGGGACAAGAGACCCAGTACTTC.

This clone occurred once. The chain has TRBV28 and TRBJ1-1; TRBD1 agrees at 8 bases. CDR1 is MDHEN and CDR2 is SYDVKM in the germline V gene. The V gene end was trimmed by 10 bases and the J gene end by 2 bases; junction bases not matched to a gene: 3. The CDR3 length is 12 residues. CDR3 sequence (DNA): TGTGCCATTCAGGGGGCAAACACTGAAGCTTTCTTT. Protein product: CAIQGANTEAFF.

This clone was seen a single time. The chain couples TRBV19 to TRBJ2-1, with 12 bases matching TRBD2. Germline V CDR1 and CDR2: LNHDA, SQIVND (reference sequence). After removal of 3 bases from V and 5 bases from J, the junction contained 5 bases not matched to a gene. The CDR3 consists of 16 residues. CDR3 region: CASSIRTSGKNNEQFF. The CDR3 nucleotides read TGTGCCAGTAGTATTCGGACTAGCGGGAAAAACAATGAGCAGTTCTTC.

This clone has a handful of counts. This chain links TRBV5-1 with TRBJ2-1; 11 bases map to TRBD2. Germline trimming cut 6 bases from V and 3 bases from J; bases unmatched to any gene: 14. Germline V gene sequence: CDR1 SGHRS, CDR2 YFSETQ. CDR3 length equals 18 residues. CDR3: CASMSGLAEWGFYNEQFF. DNA for the CDR3: TGCGCCAGCATGTCGGGACTAGCGGAGTGGGGCTTCTACAATGAGCAGTTCTTC.

The V gene is TRBV5-1, the J gene TRBJ1-1; no firm D call. V was cut by 0 bases and J by 1 base, with 7 bases left in between. The germline V gene has CDR1 SGHRS and CDR2 YFSETQ. This CDR3 contains 14 residues. The CDR3 DNA reads TGCGCCAGCAGCTTGGAACGGGGGAACACTGAAGCTTTCTTT. This encodes CASSLERGNTEAFF.

This clone has just one count. The chain combines TRBV5-1 with TRBJ2-5, with a possible D match to TRBD2 (5 bases). Germline CDR1 and CDR2: SGHRS and YFSETQ. This CDR3 has 16 residues. The ends were cut back, 0 bases at V and 4 bases at J, with 16 bases in the middle. CDR3: CASSLGNRGRRETQYF. The CDR3 nucleotides are TGCGCCAGCAGCTTGGGGAATCGGGGTCGGCGAGAGACCCAGTACTTC.

This clone was observed once. This chain connects TRBV28 to TRBJ1-1, with D unresolved. Germline loops: CDR1 MDHEN, CDR2 SYDVKM. The CDR3 runs 13 residues. V was clipped by 2 bases and J by 5 bases, with 9 bases between them. The CDR3: CASSLVGKTEAFF. The DNA of the CDR3 is TGTGCCAGCAGTTTAGTAGGAAAAACTGAAGCTTTCTTT.

This clone has a single count. V gene TRBV7-2 combines with J gene TRBJ1-6; the match to TRBD1 covers 7 bases. Germline lookup yields CDR1 SGHTA and CDR2 FQGNSA. V was clipped by 1 base and J by 9 bases; unmatched bases: 9. The CDR3 has 16 residues. The CDR3: CASSLGATGTFSPLHF. In DNA, the CDR3 is TGTGCCAGCAGCTTAGGCGCGACAGGGACTTTTTCACCCCTCCACTTT.

The chain's CDR3 is CASSPQRTASQETQYF. The DNA for the CDR3 is TGTGCCAGCAGCCCGCAACGAACGGCGAGCCAAGAGACCCAGTACTTC. V usage is TRBV5-4 and J usage is TRBJ2-5, with D hard to call. The CDR3 covers 16 residues. Germline V lookup: CDR1 SGHNT, CDR2 YYREEE (reference sequence). V was pared by 4 bases and J by 1 base, with 17 bases between.

The sample holds a few counts of this clone. This chain joins TRBV6-4 and TRBJ2-3, with 7 bases fitting TRBD1. V shed 0 bases and J 4 bases; nucleotides not matched to a gene: 1. CDR1 MRHNA and CDR2 SNTAGT come from the germline V gene. This CDR3 contains 14 residues. CDR3 sequence: CASSDSDRPDTQYF. DNA of the CDR3: TGTGCCAGCAGTGACTCGGACAGGCCAGATACGCAGTATTTT.

The chain links TRBV12-3 or TRBV12-4 to TRBJ1-1; D may be TRBD1 (5 bases). The CDR3 loop spans 13 amino acids. Trimming removed 7 bases at V and 4 bases at J, with 13 bases between. The CDR3 here is CASNSGRSTEAFF. Written as DNA, the CDR3 is TGTGCCAGCAACTCAGGGCGGAGCACTGAAGCTTTCTTT.

This rearrangement joins TRBV11-1 to TRBJ1-6; a possible D gene is TRBD1 (5 bases). The CDR3 is 13 amino acids. The germline gives CDR1 SGHAT, CDR2 FQDESV (reference sequence). V was cut by 2 bases and J by 10 bases, with 9 bases left in between. The CDR3 nucleotides are TGTGCCAGCAGCTTACTTGGGGGATCACCCCTCCACTTT. It is translated as CASSLLGGSPLHF.

In its sample, this clone was seen once. The chain combines TRBV28 with TRBJ1-2; D uncertain. This CDR3 has 13 residues. CDR1 is MDHEN, CDR2 SYDVKM, per germline. The V end lost 3 bases, the J end lost 4 bases, and 9 bases lay between the germline ends. CDR3 sequence reads: CASSFNGPYGYTF. CDR3 coding DNA: TGTGCCAGCAGTTTCAACGGGCCCTATGGCTACACCTTC.